This T cell receptor beta chain was identified in a study of T-cell memory formation after mild COVID-19. Study details: Largely, TCR clusters stayed within a single donor.

V was cut by 3 bases and J by 1 base, with 9 bases left in between. The CDR3 extends over 14 amino acids. This clonotype was recorded many times. What it binds is not known. Study outcomes and limitations: Day 15 to 85 contracting clones showed balanced CD4/CD8; later expanders leaned CD4+. Some responding clones appeared in pre-infection memory, suggesting cross-reactive memory joined.

TCRdb fed the 5' RACE reads into MiXCR, producing one record per CDR3 protein. The sample has about 430,000 distinct CDR3 sequences, roughly 18% seen once. The specimen sequenced was PBMCs or a T cell subset sorted from them (not recorded which). The sequence derives from a man aged 18 to 30 who had mild COVID-19 (a few samples of this study predate the infection). Cell type and time point are not known. The chain carries TRBV12-3 or TRBV12-4 and TRBJ1-1, with no clear D. CDR3: CASSLSAGNTEAFF. The CDR3 nucleotides are TGTGCCAGCAGTTTGTCGGCAGGGAACACTGAAGCTTTCTTT.